Listed below are T cell receptor beta chains from one sample, sequenced in a study of OX40 agonist ivuxolimab in advanced cancers. The repertoire was sequenced with immunoSEQ multiplex PCR; TCRdb's copy has only in-frame clones and lacks some. The table includes tens of thousands of clones, approximately 83% detected once. This material consisted of CD4+ or CD8+ T cells sorted from blood, taken in a trial of the OX40 agonist ivuxolimab. The receptors originated from an adult with an advanced solid tumor such as melanoma, head and neck, liver or kidney cancer. CDR3s leave out the opening cysteine and the closing phenylalanine or tryptophan.

v_gene	j_gene	CDR3aa
TRBV11-3	TRBJ1-2	ASSSHDYRGMGLWNGYT
TRBV6-5	TRBJ1-4	ASRGTVSNEKLF
TRBV7-7	TRBJ2-3	ASSLYLPGQGADTQY
TRBV29-1	TRBJ1-2	SVQPQGHYGYT
TRBV5-1	TRBJ1-2	ASSSGQGGGYGYT
TRBV9	TRBJ2-1	ASSVVDGGAVNEQF
TRBV19	TRBJ2-1	ASSSLNEQF
TRBV11-2	TRBJ1-3	ASSLESANTIY
TRBV9	TRBJ1-5	ASSVGPAQPQH
TRBV6-4	TRBJ2-3	ASSDGTGGADTQY
TRBV15	TRBJ1-1	ATSRGGGNTEAF
TRBV2	TRBJ2-7	ASSRPFTYEQY
TRBV7-8	TRBJ1-1	ASSPGPAQNTEAF
TRBV5-4	TRBJ2-5	ASSPGPSVRETQY
TRBV27	TRBJ1-5	ASSLFRGGQPQH
TRBV6-5	TRBJ1-6	ASSYSTANSPLH
TRBV5-5	TRBJ1-1	ASSLIPGRTEAF
TRBV30	TRBJ1-2	ALEVNYGYT
TRBV6-5	TRBJ2-3	ASSRLAGGTDTQY
TRBV29-1	TRBJ2-1	SVVGTGLVVNEQF
TRBV5-1	TRBJ1-3	ASSQTGTAGNTIY
TRBV19	TRBJ2-3	ASSPLLAGPDYSTDTQY
TRBV11-2	TRBJ2-2	ASSRDGQAAGELF
TRBV30	TRBJ1-1	AWSGGLDRKNKAF
TRBV5-4	TRBJ2-5	ASSLRLAGGLSETQY
TRBV9	TRBJ2-2	ASSVGDRQDTGELF
TRBV6-1	TRBJ2-1	ASTYSMGDEQF
TRBV6-5	TRBJ2-1	ASSFGGQYNEQF
TRBV7-2	TRBJ2-1	ASRDARGRNEQF
TRBV11-2	TRBJ2-1	ASSPSSGGGGSQF
TRBV11-3	TRBJ1-2	ASTRIDRDNYGYT
TRBV4-1	TRBJ2-5	ASSRNLGGLEAQY
TRBV11-1	TRBJ2-7	ASSLGDPTEGSYEQY
TRBV7-9	TRBJ2-2	ASSLGVSTGELF
TRBV7-2	TRBJ1-2	ASSRGGQEANYGYT
TRBV30	TRBJ2-3	AWSVGAGAGDTQY
TRBV7-9	TRBJ1-2	ASSAASGGYT
TRBV29-1	TRBJ2-1	SQVRDRRNNEQF
TRBV5-6	TRBJ1-5	ASSSLRVQGSSQPQH
TRBV11-3	TRBJ2-1	ASSLEVTSRGGSYNEQF
TRBV4-3	TRBJ2-3	ASSQGFSTDTQY
TRBV27	TRBJ1-2	ASSLGGDYGYT
TRBV29-1	TRBJ1-4	SVDSEGQEKLF
TRBV29-1	TRBJ2-6	SVRGPSSGANVLT
TRBV5-1	TRBJ1-6	ASSLLGGVDYNSPLH
TRBV20-1	TRBJ1-3	SAISGNTIY
TRBV7-2	TRBJ2-7	ASSLETGAGQY
TRBV10-3	TRBJ2-7	ATFGLAASGGEQY
TRBV30	TRBJ1-5	AWSQTLNQPQH
TRBV28	TRBJ2-1	ASSLMGNEQF